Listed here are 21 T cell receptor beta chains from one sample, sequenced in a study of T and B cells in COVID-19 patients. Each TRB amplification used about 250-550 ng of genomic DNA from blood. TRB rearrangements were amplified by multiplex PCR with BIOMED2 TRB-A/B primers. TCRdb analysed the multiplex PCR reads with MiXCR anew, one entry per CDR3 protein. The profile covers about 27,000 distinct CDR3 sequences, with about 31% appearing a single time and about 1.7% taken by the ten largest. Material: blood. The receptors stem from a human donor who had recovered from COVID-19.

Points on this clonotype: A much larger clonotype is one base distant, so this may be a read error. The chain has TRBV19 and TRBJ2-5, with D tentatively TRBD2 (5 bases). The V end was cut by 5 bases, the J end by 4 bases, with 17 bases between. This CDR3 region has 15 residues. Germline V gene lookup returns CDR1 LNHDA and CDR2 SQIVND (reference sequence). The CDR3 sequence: CASSLRAWERETQYF. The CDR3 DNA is TGTGCCAGTAGTCTTCGAGCATGGGAGAGAGAGACCCAGTACTTC.

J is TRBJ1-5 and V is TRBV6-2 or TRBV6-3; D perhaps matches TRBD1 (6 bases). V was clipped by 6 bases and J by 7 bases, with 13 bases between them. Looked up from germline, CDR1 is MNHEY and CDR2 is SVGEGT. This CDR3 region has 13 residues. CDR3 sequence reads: CASSTGILQPQHF. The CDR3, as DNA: TGTGCCAGCAGCACAGGGATCCTCCAGCCCCAGCATTTT.

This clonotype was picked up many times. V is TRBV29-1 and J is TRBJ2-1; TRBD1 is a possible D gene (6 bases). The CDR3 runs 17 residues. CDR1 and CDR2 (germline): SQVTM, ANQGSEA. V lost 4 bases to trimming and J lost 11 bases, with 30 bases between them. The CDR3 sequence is CSVGGLLQGSRRLQQFF. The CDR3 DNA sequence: TGCAGCGTTGGGGGCCTATTGCAGGGGTCTAGACGGCTTCAGCAGTTCTTC.

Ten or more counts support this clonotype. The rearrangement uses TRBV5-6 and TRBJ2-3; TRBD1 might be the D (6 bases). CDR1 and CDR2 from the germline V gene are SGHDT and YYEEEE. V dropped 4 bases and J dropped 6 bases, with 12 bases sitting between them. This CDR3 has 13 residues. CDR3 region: CASSTQGADTQYF. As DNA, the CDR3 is TGTGCCAGCAGCACACAGGGTGCCGATACGCAGTATTTT.

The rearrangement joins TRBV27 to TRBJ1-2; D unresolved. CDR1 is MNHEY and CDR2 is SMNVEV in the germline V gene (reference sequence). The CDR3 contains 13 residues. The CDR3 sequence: CFSSLVQMGGYTF. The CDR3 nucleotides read TGTTTCAGCAGTTTGGTGCAAATGGGGGGCTACACCTTC.

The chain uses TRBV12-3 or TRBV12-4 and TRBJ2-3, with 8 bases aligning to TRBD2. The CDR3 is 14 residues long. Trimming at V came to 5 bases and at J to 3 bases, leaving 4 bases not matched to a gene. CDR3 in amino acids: CASSLGGATDTQYF. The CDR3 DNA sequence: TGTGCCAGCAGTCTCGGGGGGGCAACAGATACGCAGTATTTT.

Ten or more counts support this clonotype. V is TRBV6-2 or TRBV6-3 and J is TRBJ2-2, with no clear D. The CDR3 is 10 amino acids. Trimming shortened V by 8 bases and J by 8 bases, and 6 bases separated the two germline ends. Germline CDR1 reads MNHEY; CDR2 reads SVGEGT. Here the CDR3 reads CASAGGELFF. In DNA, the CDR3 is TGTGCCAGCGCTGGGGGGGAGCTGTTTTTT.

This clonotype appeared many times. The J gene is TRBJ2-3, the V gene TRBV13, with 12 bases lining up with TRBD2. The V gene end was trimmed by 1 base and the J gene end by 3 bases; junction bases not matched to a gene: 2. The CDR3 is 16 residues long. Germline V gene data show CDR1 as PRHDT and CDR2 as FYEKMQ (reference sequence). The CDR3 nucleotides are TGTGCCAGCAGCTTAGTAACTAGCGGGGGGACAGATACGCAGTATTTT. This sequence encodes CASSLVTSGGTDTQYF.

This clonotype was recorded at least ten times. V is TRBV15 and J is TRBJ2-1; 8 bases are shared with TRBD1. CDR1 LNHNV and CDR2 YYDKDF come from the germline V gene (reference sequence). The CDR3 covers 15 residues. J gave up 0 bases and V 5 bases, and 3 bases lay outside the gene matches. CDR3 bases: TGTGCCACCAGCGGACAGGGCTTCTCCTACAATGAGCAGTTCTTC. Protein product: CATSGQGFSYNEQFF.

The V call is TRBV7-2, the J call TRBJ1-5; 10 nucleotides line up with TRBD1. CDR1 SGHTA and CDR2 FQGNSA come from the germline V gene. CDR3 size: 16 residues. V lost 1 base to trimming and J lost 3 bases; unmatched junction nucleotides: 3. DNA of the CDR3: TGTGCCAGCAGCTTAGTGGGACAGGGGTCCAATCAGCCCCAGCATTTT. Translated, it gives CASSLVGQGSNQPQHF.

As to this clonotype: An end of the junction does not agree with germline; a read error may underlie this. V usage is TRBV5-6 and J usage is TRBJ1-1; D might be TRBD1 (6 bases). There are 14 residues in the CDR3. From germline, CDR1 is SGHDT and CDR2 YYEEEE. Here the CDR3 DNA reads TGTGCCAGAAGCTTAGGACAGACGAACACTGAAGCTTTCTTT. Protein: CARSLGQTNTEAFF.

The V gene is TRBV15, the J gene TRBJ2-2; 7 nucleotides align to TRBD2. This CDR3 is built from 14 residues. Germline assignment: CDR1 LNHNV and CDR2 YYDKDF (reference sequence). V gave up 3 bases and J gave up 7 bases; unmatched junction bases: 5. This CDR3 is CATSRRLAGGELFF. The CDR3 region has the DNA TGTGCCACCAGCAGGAGACTAGCCGGCGGGGAGCTGTTTTTT.

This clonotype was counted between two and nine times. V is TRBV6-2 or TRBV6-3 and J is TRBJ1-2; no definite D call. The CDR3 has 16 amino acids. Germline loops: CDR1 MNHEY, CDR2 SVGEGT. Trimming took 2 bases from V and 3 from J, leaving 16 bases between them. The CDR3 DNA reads TGTGCCAGCAGTTACCCAGCCCTAAGACACGACTATGGCTACACCTTC. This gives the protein CASSYPALRHDYGYTF.

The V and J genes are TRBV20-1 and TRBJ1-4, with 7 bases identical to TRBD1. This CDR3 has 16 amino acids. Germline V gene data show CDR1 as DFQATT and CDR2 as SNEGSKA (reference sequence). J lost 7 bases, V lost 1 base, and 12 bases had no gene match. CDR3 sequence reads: CSARGYGDSLGEKLFF. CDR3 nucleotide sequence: TGCAGTGCTAGAGGATATGGGGACAGTCTAGGTGAAAAACTGTTTTTT.

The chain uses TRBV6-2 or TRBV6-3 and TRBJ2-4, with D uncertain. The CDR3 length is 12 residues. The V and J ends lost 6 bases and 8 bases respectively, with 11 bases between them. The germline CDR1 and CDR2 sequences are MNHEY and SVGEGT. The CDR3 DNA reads TGTGCCAGCAGGGCCGATGTGGACATTCAGTACTTC. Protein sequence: CASRADVDIQYF.

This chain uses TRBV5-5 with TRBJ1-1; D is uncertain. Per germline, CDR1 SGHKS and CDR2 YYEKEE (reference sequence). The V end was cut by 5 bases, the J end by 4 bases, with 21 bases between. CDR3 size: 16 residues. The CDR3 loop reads CASRVKVNVWGTEAFF. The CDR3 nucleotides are TGTGCCAGCAGGGTGAAGGTCAACGTTTGGGGCACTGAAGCTTTCTTT.

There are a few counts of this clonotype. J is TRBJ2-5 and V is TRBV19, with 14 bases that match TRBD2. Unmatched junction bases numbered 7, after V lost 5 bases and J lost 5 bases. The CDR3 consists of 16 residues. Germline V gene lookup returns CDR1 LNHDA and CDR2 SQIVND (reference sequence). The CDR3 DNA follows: TGTGCCAGTAGTCCGGGACTAGCGGGAGCTACGGAGACCCAGTACTTC. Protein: CASSPGLAGATETQYF.

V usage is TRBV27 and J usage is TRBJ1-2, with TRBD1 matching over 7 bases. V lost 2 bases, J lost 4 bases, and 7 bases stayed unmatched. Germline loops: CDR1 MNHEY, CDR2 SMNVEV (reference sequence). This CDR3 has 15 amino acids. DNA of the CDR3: TGTGCCAGCAGTTTACAAGGAGGGGGCGTCTATGGCTACACCTTC. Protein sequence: CASSLQGGGVYGYTF.

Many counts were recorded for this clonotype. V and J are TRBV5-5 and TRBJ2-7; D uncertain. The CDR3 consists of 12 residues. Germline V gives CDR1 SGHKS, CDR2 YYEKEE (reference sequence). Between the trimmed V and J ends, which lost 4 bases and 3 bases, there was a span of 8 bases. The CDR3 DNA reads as TGTGCCAGCAGCCCAGCCGTCTACGAGCAGTACTTC. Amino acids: CASSPAVYEQYF. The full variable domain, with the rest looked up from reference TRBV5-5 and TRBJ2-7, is DAGVTQSPTHLIKTRGQQVTLRCSPISGHKSVSWYQQVLGQGPQFIFQYYEKEERGRGNFPDRFSARQFPNYSSELNVNALLLGDSALYLCASSPAVYEQYFGPGTRLTVT.

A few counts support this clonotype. CDR3 DNA sequence: TGTGCCATCACCGTATCCAACGAGCAGTACTTC. This encodes CAITVSNEQYF. J is TRBJ2-7 and V is TRBV10-3, with D uncertain. V lost 7 bases, J lost 5 bases, and 9 bases lay in between. This CDR3 region has 11 residues. Germline lookup yields CDR1 ENHRY and CDR2 SYGVKD.

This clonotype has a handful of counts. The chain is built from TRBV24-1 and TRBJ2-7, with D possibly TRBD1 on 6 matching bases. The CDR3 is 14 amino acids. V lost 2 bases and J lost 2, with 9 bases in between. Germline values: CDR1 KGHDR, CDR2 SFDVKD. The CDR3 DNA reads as TGTGCCACCAGTGATTCCAGGGGTCCCTACGAGCAGTACTTC. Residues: CATSDSRGPYEQYF.